These 23 T cell receptor beta chains originate from one sample sequenced in a study of OX40 agonist ivuxolimab in advanced cancers. Assay used: immunoSEQ multiplex PCR; TCRdb lists only in-frame clones, some missing. In the table there are some 99,000 clones, 94% of which are singletons. The sample was CD4+ or CD8+ T cells sorted from blood, taken in a trial of the OX40 agonist ivuxolimab. These receptors came from an adult with an advanced solid tumor such as melanoma, head and neck, liver or kidney cancer.

The rearrangement uses TRBV28 and TRBJ1-1; D remains ambiguous. The CDR3 sequence is 14 residues long. Trimming pared 5 bases from V and 0 bases from J, leaving 10 bases between. Germline values: CDR1 MDHEN, CDR2 SYDVKM. The CDR3 DNA follows: TGTGCCAGCAGTCCCCAGGCTTTGAACACTGAAGCTTTCTTT. This codes for CASSPQALNTEAFF.

The chain combines TRBV6-1 with TRBJ2-1, with D possibly matching TRBD1 (6 bases). In germline, CDR1 is MNHNS, CDR2 SASEGT. The CDR3 is 13 amino acids. V gave up 4 bases and J gave up 4 bases, with 8 bases separating them. CDR3 nucleotides: TGTGCCAGCAGTGGGACAGTATACAATGAGCAGTTCTTC. Its translation: CASSGTVYNEQFF.

This chain connects TRBV27 to TRBJ2-7; 7 bases fit TRBD1. Germline CDR1 is MNHEY and CDR2 is SMNVEV (reference sequence). Germline trimming cut 6 bases from V and 4 bases from J; bases unmatched to any gene: 3. This CDR3 contains 12 residues. The DNA of the CDR3 is TGTGCCAGCAGGCGACAGGGTTACGAGCAGTACTTC. It yields the protein CASRRQGYEQYF.

The J gene is TRBJ2-5, the V gene TRBV6-5, with 8 bases lining up with TRBD1. CDR3 length: 14 residues. Germline trimming cut 6 bases from V and 5 bases from J; bases unmatched to any gene: 8. Per germline, CDR1 MNHEY and CDR2 SVGAGI. CDR3 residues: CASSPQQGVETQYF. The DNA for the CDR3 is TGTGCCAGCAGCCCTCAACAGGGGGTCGAGACCCAGTACTTC.

The rearrangement joins TRBV7-6 to TRBJ1-5; D gene uncertain. CDR1 is SGHVS and CDR2 is FNYEAQ in the germline V gene. The V end was cut by 5 bases, the J end by 4 bases, with 12 bases between. The CDR3 extends over 14 amino acids. The CDR3 loop is CASSPRTGNQPQHF. CDR3 DNA sequence: TGTGCCAGCAGCCCGAGAACGGGAAATCAGCCCCAGCATTTT.

CDR3 loop: CASSPLKGLAGGDEQFF. DNA for the CDR3: TGTGCCAGCAGCCCTCTAAAAGGACTAGCGGGAGGCGATGAGCAGTTCTTC. The rearrangement uses TRBV14 and TRBJ2-1; 14 nucleotides line up with TRBD2. The CDR3 contains 17 residues. In germline, CDR1 is SGHDN, CDR2 FVKESK. Trimming took 4 bases from V and 8 from J; bases not matched to a gene: 10.

This rearrangement joins TRBV19 to TRBJ1-2, with unresolved D. Trimming pared 0 bases from V and 7 bases from J, leaving 27 bases between. The CDR3 consists of 19 residues. In germline, CDR1 is LNHDA, CDR2 SQIVND (reference sequence). The CDR3 DNA follows: TGTGCCAGTAGTATAGATATCGCTGGCGCCGGGATAGAGGAGTTTGGCTACACCTTC. It translates to CASSIDIAGAGIEEFGYTF.

V and J are TRBV5-5 and TRBJ1-1, with D unresolved. The V end lost 3 bases, the J end lost 11 bases, and 17 bases lay between the germline ends. Germline CDR1 and CDR2: SGHKS and YYEKEE (reference sequence). The CDR3 runs 13 residues. CDR3 coding DNA: TGTGCCAGCAGCTCGCCCGGGGTGTCCCAGGCTTTCTTT. This gives the protein CASSSPGVSQAFF.

V gene TRBV6-4 combines with J gene TRBJ2-5, with a possible D match to TRBD2 (6 bases). Looked up from germline, CDR1 is MRHNA and CDR2 is SNTAGT. The length of the CDR3 is 17 residues. V lost 6 bases, J lost 7 bases, and 27 bases lay in between. CDR3 protein: CASRGLPHYIGRRTQYF. CDR3 DNA sequence: TGTGCCAGCAGAGGGTTGCCCCATTACATTGGGAGGAGGACCCAGTACTTC.

This rearrangement joins TRBV5-1 to TRBJ2-7, with D possibly TRBD2 on 6 matching bases. With 4 bases removed from V and 3 bases from J, the gap between germline ends came to 17 bases. CDR1 SGHRS and CDR2 YFSETQ come from the germline V gene. The CDR3 spans 15 residues. CDR3 DNA sequence: TGCGCCAGCAGCCACGGGGGTCCCGCGGGCTACGAGCAGTACTTC. Encoded protein: CASSHGGPAGYEQYF.

The chain couples TRBV11-3 to TRBJ2-5; D could derive from TRBD1 or TRBD2 (5 bases each). The CDR3 spans 15 residues. CDR1 is SGHNT, CDR2 YENEEA, per germline. With 0 bases removed from V and 4 bases from J, the gap between germline ends came to 12 bases. CDR3 sequence: CASSLEGWGRETQYF. CDR3 nucleotide sequence: TGTGCCAGCAGCTTAGAGGGGTGGGGGAGAGAGACCCAGTACTTC.

The chain uses TRBV4-3 and TRBJ1-3; possible D gene TRBD1, 6 bases. The length of the CDR3 is 16 residues. The germline gives CDR1 LGHNA, CDR2 YSLEER. Trimming took 0 bases from V and 3 from J, leaving 12 bases between them. CDR3: CASSQERPGVGNTIYF. In DNA form, the CDR3 reads TGCGCCAGCAGCCAAGAGAGACCAGGGGTTGGAAACACCATATATTTT.

The genes are TRBV6-6 and TRBJ1-1; D is ambiguous. CDR3 size: 13 residues. Germline V gene sequence: CDR1 MNHNY, CDR2 SVGAGI (reference sequence). With 6 bases removed from V and 6 bases from J, the gap between germline ends came to 14 bases. In DNA form, the CDR3 reads TGTGCCAGCAGCCGACCCGGTTGGTCTGAAGCTTTCTTT. It yields the protein CASSRPGWSEAFF.

V is TRBV28 and J is TRBJ1-5; a possible D gene is TRBD1 (6 bases). The CDR3 has 19 residues. Germline V lookup: CDR1 MDHEN, CDR2 SYDVKM. The V end lost 3 bases, the J end lost 0 bases, and 21 bases lay between the germline ends. Here the CDR3 DNA reads TGTGCCAGCAGTTTTCGTATGGGGCAGGGGCTGGGTAGCAATCAGCCCCAGCATTTT. Amino acids: CASSFRMGQGLGSNQPQHF. Using reference TRBV28 and TRBJ1-5 for the parts outside the CDR3, the full variable domain is DVKVTQSSRYLVKRTGEKVFLECVQDMDHENMFWYRQDPGLGLRLIYFSYDVKMKEKGDIPEGYSVSREKKERFSLILESASTNQTSMYLCASSFRMGQGLGSNQPQHFGDGTRLSIL.

A note on this clone: One end of the junction is discordant with germline, which a read error may explain. The chain links TRBV7-7 to TRBJ2-5; 7 nucleotides line up with TRBD2. Germline V gene sequence: CDR1 SSHAT, CDR2 FNYEAQ (reference sequence). The CDR3 is made up of 16 amino acids. CDR3 sequence: CASRKGSGAGEETQYF. CDR3 DNA sequence: TGTGCTAGCAGAAAGGGGAGCGGGGCCGGCGAAGAGACCCAGTACTTC.

The chain has TRBV19 and TRBJ2-3; 8 bases fit TRBD2. Trimming at V came to 4 bases and at J to 0 bases, leaving 9 bases not matched to a gene. The CDR3 spans 17 residues. CDR1 is LNHDA, CDR2 SQIVND, per germline (reference sequence). The CDR3 coding sequence is TGTGCCAGTAGTAGAACTAGCGGAGCGGCGAGCACAGATACGCAGTATTTT. Its protein is CASSRTSGAASTDTQYF.

The gene calls are TRBV18 and TRBJ1-6, with 10 positions matching TRBD1. This CDR3 spans 15 amino acids. Per the germline V gene, CDR1 is KGHSH and CDR2 is LQKENI. V trimming: 4 bases; J trimming: 8 bases; junction bases outside the gene matches: 5. CDR3 sequence: CASSLRDRGDSPLHF. CDR3 nucleotide sequence: TGTGCCAGCTCACTCCGGGACAGGGGTGATTCACCCCTCCACTTT.

The chain is built from TRBV5-1 and TRBJ2-1, with 8 bases fitting TRBD2. This CDR3 contains 17 residues. Germline trimming cut 1 base from V and 9 bases from J; bases unmatched to any gene: 15. Germline V gene data show CDR1 as SGHRS and CDR2 as YFSETQ. DNA of the CDR3: TGCGCCAGCAGCTTGAACCTAGCGGGTTCAGGGTTTGGTGAGCAGTTCTTC. Translated, it gives CASSLNLAGSGFGEQFF.

This chain's CDR3 is CASSLRPAASYTF. Written as DNA, the CDR3 is TGTGCCAGCAGTCTCCGACCCGCGGCGTCCTACACCTTC. The V and J genes are TRBV6-5 and TRBJ1-2, with no clear D. The CDR3 is made up of 13 amino acids. Deletions cut 5 bases from V and 10 bases from J, with 17 bases between. The germline gives CDR1 MNHEY, CDR2 SVGAGI.

This clone has only one observation. V is TRBV27 and J is TRBJ2-4; D unresolved. V was clipped by 6 bases and J by 7 bases, with 13 bases between them. Germline CDR1 reads MNHEY; CDR2 reads SMNVEV (reference sequence). This CDR3 has 13 residues. CDR3 region: CASRDLFVNIQYF. The CDR3 DNA follows: TGTGCCAGCAGAGACCTATTCGTGAACATTCAGTACTTC.

The chain recombines TRBV18 with TRBJ2-7; TRBD1 aligns across 7 bases. Germline values: CDR1 KGHSH, CDR2 LQKENI. With V trimmed by 6 bases and J by 0 bases, 8 bases remained unmatched. The CDR3 loop spans 15 amino acids. The CDR3 sequence is CASSPLGQSSYEQYF. As DNA, the CDR3 is TGTGCCAGCTCTCCCTTGGGACAGAGCTCCTACGAGCAGTACTTC.

The chain recombines TRBV10-3 with TRBJ1-2; 9 nucleotides agree with TRBD1. This CDR3 spans 14 amino acids. The V gene's germline CDR1 is ENHRY and CDR2 SYGVKD. V trimming: 4 bases; J trimming: 4 bases; junction bases outside the gene matches: 4. The DNA of the CDR3 is TGTGCCATCAGTGGGGGGACAGGGAGCTATGGCTACACCTTC. Translation: CAISGGTGSYGYTF.

The rearrangement joins TRBV5-1 to TRBJ2-1; the match to TRBD2 covers 12 bases. This CDR3 spans 18 amino acids. V dropped 0 bases and J dropped 6; count of bases not matched to a gene: 10. From germline, CDR1 is SGHRS and CDR2 YFSETQ. CDR3 sequence (DNA): TGCGCCAGCAGCTTGGTGGGACTAGCGGGCGGGGGCCCCAATGAGCAGTTCTTC. Protein product: CASSLVGLAGGGPNEQFF.